Sequencing of this TCR beta chain was carried out in a study of T cells in Graves' hyperthyroidism and ophthalmopathy. Clinical symptoms, serum thyroxine and TRAb, thyroid ultrasound and orbital computed tomography together formed the diagnostic basis. The blood specimen was taken at initial hyperthyroidism diagnosis, before any ophthalmopathy symptoms. V lost 6 bases to trimming and J lost 4 bases; unmatched junction nucleotides: 13. This CDR3 is 15 amino acids long. The germline CDR1 and CDR2 sequences are SGDLS and YYNGEE. This clonotype has a handful of counts. RNA transcripts were the template for amplifying TCR beta CDR3 regions. Researchers ran a first-round RT-PCR on the TCR CDR3 using the HTBI primer set. One entry per CDR3 protein results from TCRdb running MiXCR on the multiplex PCR reads. The profile covers about 720,000 distinct CDR3 sequences, with around 20% appearing a single time and approximately 15% taken by the ten largest.

The chain employs TRBV9 and TRBJ2-7; 7 nucleotides match TRBD2. The specimen sequenced was blood. This TCR derives from a woman in her forties or fifties with Graves' hyperthyroidism that later progressed to Graves' ophthalmopathy. The chain's CDR3 is CASIVDVAGVYEQYF. Written as DNA, the CDR3 is TGTGCCAGCATCGTGGACGTTGCGGGGGTGTACGAGCAGTACTTC.